This T cell receptor (beta chain) was sequenced for a study of blood T cell repertoires in COVID-19. V shed 1 base and J 4 bases; nucleotides not matched to a gene: 8. This CDR3 is 16 amino acids long. The germline V gene encodes CDR1 SGHAT and CDR2 FQNNGV. The Seattle site enrolled patients during active infection and followed them longitudinally. This clone was counted a few times. Other nucleotide sequences from this sample produce the same CDR3. In the source study's methods: From reference gene primer amplification, estimates of nucleated cell counts were derived. Method: immunoSEQ multiplex PCR; TCRdb's copy keeps in-frame clones and lacks some. The V and J calls and the clone size are those of that table, but D and trimming were determined from the DNA. The sample holds roughly 200,000 clones, more than 80% seen once.

The clonotype comes from a woman between 35 and 50 years old with COVID-19, enrolled during active disease. This rearrangement joins TRBV11-2 to TRBJ1-1, with 8 nucleotides matching TRBD1. Input material: peripheral blood. CDR3 nucleotide sequence: TGTGCCAGCAGCTTAGCGCAGGGGGCAAGTGGCACTGAAGCTTTCTTT. This sequence encodes CASSLAQGASGTEAFF.